This TCR beta chain was identified during a study of T cell repertoires in cytomegalovirus infection. V dropped 6 bases and J dropped 1 base, with 13 bases sitting between them. CDR1 and CDR2 from the germline V gene are DFQATT and SNEGSKA (reference sequence). This CDR3 is built from 14 residues. One entry per CDR3 protein, called by TCRdb with MiXCR from the reads. The profile shows over 250,000 distinct CDR3 sequences, more than 20% of them singletons. The V and J genes are TRBV20-1 and TRBJ1-3; tentatively, D is TRBD1 (6 bases). The source of this sequence is a human donor in good health (CMV status not recorded). Some clones in this sample may be carry-over from other donors' samples. Material: PBMCs. CDR3 region: CSANPGASGNTIYF. CDR3 in DNA: TGCAGTGCCAATCCAGGGGCGTCTGGAAACACCATATATTTT.